These 4 T cell receptor beta chains share one sample of origin, sequenced in a study of cytomegalovirus exposure and HLA in healthy donors. The PCR employed 60 Vbeta primers together with 13 Jbeta primers. Clones were read by immunoSEQ multiplex PCR, and TCRdb kept only the in-frame ones, dropping some. The sample contains just under 95,000 clones, approximately 84% of which appear only once. The sequenced sample was PBMCs. The source of these receptors is a woman under 30 in good health and CMV-seropositive.

The chain is built from TRBV6-8 and TRBJ2-2; TRBD1 agrees at 7 bases. There are 14 residues in the CDR3. V lost 5 bases to trimming and J lost 9 bases; unmatched junction nucleotides: 9. Germline CDR1 reads MNHGY; CDR2 reads SAAAGT. In nucleotides, the CDR3 is TGTGCCAGCAGTGAAGGACAGGTATTCCGGGAGCTGTTTTTT. The encoded protein is CASSEGQVFRELFF.

The table lists this clone with a few counts. This chain uses TRBV28 with TRBJ1-1; TRBD1 might be the D (6 bases). The CDR3 length is 13 residues. V gave up 4 bases and J gave up 7 bases, with 13 bases separating them. Germline V gene lookup returns CDR1 MDHEN and CDR2 SYDVKM. The CDR3 loop reads CASSSIQGSEAFF. The CDR3 DNA reads as TGTGCCAGCAGTTCCATACAGGGTAGTGAAGCTTTCTTT.

The chain combines TRBV28 with TRBJ1-5; D uncertain. The CDR3 has 12 residues. Trimming removed 8 bases from V and 6 bases from J, with 11 bases in between. CDR1 MDHEN and CDR2 SYDVKM come from the germline V gene. CDR3 sequence reads: CASDWNLQPQHF. The DNA for the CDR3 is TGTGCCAGCGACTGGAATCTTCAGCCCCAGCATTTT. The full variable domain, completed using reference TRBV28 and TRBJ1-5, is DVKVTQSSRYLVKRTGEKVFLECVQDMDHENMFWYRQDPGLGLRLIYFSYDVKMKEKGDIPEGYSVSREKKERFSLILESASTNQTSMYLCASDWNLQPQHFGDGTRLSIL.

This chain connects TRBV13 to TRBJ1-5; D is perhaps TRBD1 (5 bases). Germline-derived CDR1 and CDR2 are PRHDT and FYEKMQ (reference sequence). The CDR3 loop spans 13 amino acids. Between the trimmed V and J ends, which lost 0 bases and 6 bases, there was a span of 6 bases. The CDR3 region has the DNA TGTGCCAGCAGCTTAGGTAGGGGTCAGCCCCAGCATTTT. Translation: CASSLGRGQPQHF.